This T cell receptor (beta chain) was found in a study of blood T cell repertoires in COVID-19 (dated by TCRdb to the early 2020s). The study in broad terms: Samples covering the acute and convalescent phases of COVID-19 were provided by collaborators in the United States, Italy and Spain. The samples were drawn from the first 160 participants of the ongoing ImmuneRACE study and from 1,254 subjects provided by 6 global collaborators. The prospective study material was composed of cDNA or gDNA derived from T cells, B-cell-depleted T cells, or PBMCs. The repertoires were made available in a free public database intended to serve as a resource for research on the immune response to SARS-CoV-2. Where available, HLA class I and class II types were obtained from metadata supplied by the sample provider rather than from assay-based typing. Sample metadata almost always included a de-identified subject ID, COVID-19 status, age in years and sex. The dataset comprised deeply sampled blood TCRbeta repertoires from subjects exposed to, actively infected with, or recovered from COVID-19. Broader findings and caveats from the paper: The quantity of clinical and demographic metadata differed by source and by participant and was supplied without curation.

A note on this clone: Which antigen it targets is not known. No base-level quality is on record; no much larger clone is a single base apart.

Participants in the prospective study were enrolled through a virtual design, were aged roughly 18 to 100 years, and lived in approximately 25 United States geographic areas. Cohort assignment in the prospective study relied on participant-reported clinical history from a screening survey and a study questionnaire. In the prospective study, mobile phlebotomists collected whole blood, serum and a nasopharyngeal or oropharyngeal swab from each participant. Additional blood draws and questionnaires over a roughly two-month period could optionally be provided by prospective study participants. Before DNA extraction, prospective study blood samples were shipped either frozen or at room temperature. From cysteine to phenylalanine, the CDR3 is 16 amino acids long. Only the CDR3 part of the read is kept: 48 bases, read in frame from the first base. Reading the germline V gene gives CDR1 LGHNA and CDR2 YNFKEQ. At the junction V is shortened by 0 bases and J by 4 bases, with 13 bases in between.

TCRbeta CDR3 regions were amplified from genomic DNA using the immunoSEQ Assay, a bias-controlled multiplex PCR. Turning to the authors' computational methods: The number of nucleated cells in each sample was estimated from the amplification of reference gene primers within the assay. To quantify the absolute abundance of each unique TCRbeta CDR3 rearrangement, sequence reads were collapsed and filtered. For each sample, productive Simpson clonality was calculated as the square root of Simpson's diversity index over productive rearrangements. TCRdb provides this immuneACCESS table in a form limited to in-frame rearrangements. Some clones are lacking; in checked studies, under half of them reflect an unresolved V gene, and why the rest are absent is not known. The V and J calls and clone size come from that table; D and trimming were worked out from the DNA. This sample is represented by 250,000 to 350,000 clones; around 90% of them were singletons. The ten most abundant clones make up 1.7% of the sample.

The sequence was obtained from a woman between 18 and 29 years old with acute COVID-19. The sample taken for sequencing was PBMCs or T cells enriched from blood (not recorded which). The chain couples TRBV4-2 to TRBJ2-1, with the D gene uncertain. The DNA is TGTGCCAGCAGCCAAGAGGTAATACAGCAGTACAATGAGCAGTTCTTC. The translation is CASSQEVIQQYNEQFF.